This TCR beta chain came from a study of response to subunit inactivated influenza vaccine. This clonotype was seen at least ten times. Its specificity is unknown. TCRdb re-called the RT-PCR reads with MiXCR, one entry per CDR3 protein. Of under 500,000 distinct CDR3 sequences in the sample, over 9.5% are singletons; the top ten hold 10% to 15%. This CDR3 contains 15 residues. Trimming pared 0 bases from V and 3 bases from J, leaving 12 bases between. CDR1 and CDR2 from the germline V gene are SGHRS and YFSETQ. Whole-study findings and limits: Each seasonal flu vaccination may recruit only limited new T cells, authors suggested.

The TCR originated in a man in his fifties who received an inactivated influenza vaccine. The chain employs TRBV5-1 and TRBJ1-1; weak D call: TRBD1 (6 bases). The sequences come from PBMCs from blood, collected roughly 6 weeks after vaccination. This chain's CDR3 is CASSLAKGGYTEAFF. The CDR3 region has the DNA TGCGCCAGCAGCTTGGCCAAAGGGGGTTACACTGAAGCTTTCTTT.